This TCR beta chain was retrieved from a study of T cell responses to AZD1222 COVID-19 vaccine. Whole-study results and caveats: It was only a handful of AZD1222 recipients who were seropositive at baseline. Spike-specific TCR breadth and depth grew following two AZD1222 doses. Donors, mostly white British, included more females; clonal diversity was possibly underestimated. Sampling that yielded the repertoires occurred only after the peak T cell response.

Using immunoSEQ multiplex PCR, the repertoire was profiled, and TCRdb retains in-frame clones only, with some absent. The table has around 110,000 clones, 85% to 95% seen once. From germline, CDR1 is SGHTA and CDR2 FQGNSA. Trimming took off 4 bases at V and 5 bases at J, with 17 bases between the two ends. CDR3 length: 15 residues. Comment on this clone: The antigen is not known.

The receptor's source is an adult in good health. Sequenced here: peripheral blood, sampled on day 0 of AZD1222 vaccination. The chain links TRBV7-2 to TRBJ1-1; maybe TRBD1 (6 bases). CDR3 DNA: TGTGCCAGCAGCTCAATACAGGGATTTAGGACTGAAGCTTTCTTT. This gives the protein CASSSIQGFRTEAFF.